This entry concerns a single TCR beta chain. Its target is unknown. Per the germline V gene, CDR1 is SGHTA and CDR2 is FQGTGA. Trimming removed 0 bases from V and 9 bases from J; junction bases left unmatched: 5. This CDR3 is 14 amino acids long. Sequenced by immunoSEQ multiplex PCR; TCRdb stores in-frame clones only, minus some. The repertoire holds nearly 60,000 clones, with roughly 88% as singletons. This specimen belongs to a study of OX40 agonist ivuxolimab in advanced cancers. Study-level information: Participants, approximately 81% male, averaged roughly 55 years of age, ranging from about 23 to 90.

Findings and caveats of the study: CD8+ T cells showed, on average, more clonal expansion than CD4+ cells. Doses of 0.1 to 3.0 mg/kg were accompanied by clonal expansion of CD4+ and CD8+ blood T cells by week 6.

V usage is TRBV7-3 and J usage is TRBJ2-1; 7 nucleotides line up with TRBD1. This clonotype was sampled from an adult with an advanced solid tumor such as melanoma, head and neck, liver or kidney cancer. This specimen consisted of CD4+ or CD8+ T cells sorted from blood, obtained in a trial of the OX40 agonist ivuxolimab. CDR3 protein: CASSLTGGPAEQFF. The CDR3 DNA reads as TGTGCCAGCAGCTTAACAGGGGGCCCCGCTGAGCAGTTCTTC. The variable domain in full, with the rest retrieved from reference TRBV7-3 and TRBJ2-1, is GAGVSQTPSNKVTEKGKYVELRCDPISGHTALYWYRQSLGQGPEFLIYFQGTGAADDSGLPNDRFFAVRPEGSVSTLKIQRTERGDSAVYLCASSLTGGPAEQFFGPGTRLTVL.